The T cell receptor (beta chain) described here comes from a study of cytomegalovirus exposure and HLA in healthy donors (dated by TCRdb to 2017 to 2019). Turning to the overall study: An earlier analysis of several hundred of the donors reported about 280 Gb of sequence data and 90 million to 120 million unique TCR beta sequences obtained from around 180 million T cells. An early release that covered about 600 HLA-typed donors contained 300 to 350 gigabases of sequencing data and around 80 million unique TCR sequences. Among the approximately 400 genotyped donors, under 90% belonged to the genetic ancestry cluster associated with self-reported Caucasian donors. The study was designed to test whether signatures of past pathogen exposure could be identified by cataloging public T cell receptors. The study profiled the T cell repertoires of hundreds of subjects by immunosequencing and related them to cytomegalovirus serostatus. A separate validation cohort of about 110 different subjects was used in addition to the roughly 640-subject first cohort. To predict cytomegalovirus infection status, the study combined high-throughput TCR immunosequencing, statistical association of individual TCRs with disease status, and machine learning. In a later analysis, previously published TCR beta repertoires from 670 or so donors were re-analyzed and high-resolution HLA genotyping was added so that TCR occurrence patterns could be studied. Rather than using new phenotypic data, the later analysis identified candidate immune exposures from TCR beta sequences and from how often those sequences occurred across donors. In an earlier analysis of around 540 of the donors, high-throughput TCR beta sequencing was used to judge whether each TCR beta V gene segment behaved as functional or pseudogenic. Donor age, sex, ethnicity and CMV serostatus were compiled alongside the repertoire data. A later genetic analysis used genome-wide SNP genotypes for about 60% of the roughly 700 donors, treating that subset as a discovery cohort. All discovery cohort repertoires had been generated using a single sequencing platform. Both class I and class II loci were covered by HLA typing, at four-digit resolution. The number of typed donors differed by locus: roughly 629-640 for A, B, C, DRB1 and DQB1; 500 to 550 for DQA1; some 590 for DPA1; and 450 to 480 for DPB1. Because of strong linkage in the cohort, a few DR-DQ haplotypes were treated as single units for association and clustering. Among under 450 genotyped donors of the cohort, an average of roughly 240,000 unique TCR beta nucleotide sequences were sequenced per donor, approximately 20% of them non-productive.

Library generation was performed with the immunoSEQ multiplex PCR assay. For the multiplex PCR, a mixture combining 60 forward primers for TCR Vbeta segments and 13 reverse primers for TCR Jbeta segments was used. The CDR3 region of rearranged TCR beta genes was amplified from genomic DNA with a multiplex PCR assay. Amplified TCR beta libraries were sequenced as 87-base-pair reads on the Illumina HiSeq System. Per the original workflow: A later analysis tallied roughly 78 million unique TCR beta chains across the 666 repertoires, and about 10 million of those chains were shared by two or more donors. A nearest-neighbor algorithm error-corrected the raw reads and collapsed the reads into unique sequences, merging closely related sequences to remove PCR and sequencing errors. To assign V, D and J gene segments, CDR3 sequences were aligned to IMGT reference sequences. For a sequence to be retained, at least a six-nucleotide match to both a V gene segment and a J gene segment was required. A rearrangement was called productive if the CDR3 had no stop codons and remained in frame with V and J, and every other rearrangement was called non-productive. Following IMGT convention, CDR3 was defined as the stretch from the second conserved V-encoded cysteine up to the conserved J-encoded phenylalanine. In an earlier analysis of around 570 of the donors, sequences lacking an unambiguous match to a single V gene segment were excluded. An earlier analysis of just under 600 of the donors called V segments functional above 56.7% productive rearrangements and segregating when the between-donor standard deviation exceeded 5%. A statistical classification framework was built for diagnosing cytomegalovirus status from the catalog of TCR beta chain sequences. In a later analysis, V and J genes were assigned by comparing TCR nucleotide sequences against IMGT/GENE-DB human TR gene sequences. The TCRdist pipeline was used in a later analysis to assign CDR3 sequences and most-parsimonious VDJ recombination scenarios. In a later analysis, each TCR beta chain was defined by its CDR3 amino acid sequence together with its V-gene family, and reads without a unique V-gene family were excluded. In a later analysis, some 600 highly shared, low-generation-probability nucleotide sequences were removed to address suspected cross-contamination and a sequencing artifact. For each public chain, a later analysis derived a clonal expansion index from normalized ranks of inferred template counts within each repertoire. In a later analysis, generation probabilities were computed with a VDJ recombination model fitted to out-of-frame rearrangements, and the resulting probabilities were checked against IGoR. Hypergeometric tests were used in a later analysis to score TCR-TCR, TCR-HLA and TCR-CMV co-occurrence, with a repertoire-size bias correction applied to the TCR pairs. In a later analysis, false discovery rates were estimated by permuting HLA or CMV assignments 20 times. In a later analysis, co-occurring TCRs were grouped using DBSCAN, with TCRdist sequence similarity added in when clustering inside HLA-allele-positive subsets. Repertoires with fewer than 30,000 or more than 120,000 public chains were left out of co-occurrence clustering, as were five repertoires with anomalous nucleotide sharing. Drawn from immuneACCESS, this table holds only the in-frame rearrangements with V and J called that TCRdb kept. Clones are partly lost; checked studies trace under half to an unresolved V gene and leave the rest unexplained. D and trimming come from the DNA, and the V and J calls and clone size come from that table. The sample has 170,000 or so clones on record, roughly four fifths of them singletons. The ten largest clones add up to 1.5% to 2% of the sample.

The cohort was made up of 500 to 850 healthy bone marrow donors. Cohort members were all nominally healthy when sampled, although unrecorded immune exposures were likely present. The donor was CMV seronegative and was included in the group of a few hundred seronegative cohort members. Each donor provided a peripheral blood sample, and peripheral blood mononuclear cells were used for TCR beta sequencing. The Qiagen DNeasy Blood Extraction Kit was used to extract genomic DNA from the blood cell samples. Points the paper makes about the study in general: In a later analysis, HLA-associated TCR beta chains showed more clonal expansion and lower generation probabilities than non-associated chains that were equally common. Correlated functional status among segregating V segments might be attributable to linkage disequilibrium, but an unknown experimental factor could not be ruled out. This cohort had only TCR beta chains sequenced, and the lack of alpha or paired-chain data limited which features could be detected. The sequencing pipeline was judged likely to have produced a cluster of highly shared sequence variants as a technical artifact. For the cohort, immune exposure information was limited to CMV serostatus. In an earlier analysis of approximately 600 of the donors, most TCR beta V segments were observed in productive rearrangements about 87% or about 30% of the time, broadly matching IMGT annotations. In a later genetic analysis, a missense DCLRE1C variant was associated with V-gene and J-gene trimming of TCR beta chains, and the association was replicated in an independent cohort. In a later analysis, the rate of TCR association differed among HLA loci, with DRB1 alleles having the most associated TCRs and HLA-C alleles having the fewest. Cytomegalovirus status was reported to be diagnosed by the classifier with high specificity and sensitivity in both the original and validation cohorts. A further reported finding was that TCR beta sequences accurately predicted the HLA-A and HLA-B alleles for most subjects in the first cohort. The authors suggested that the approach could potentially be extended to other disease states and immunological phenotypes. The earlier analysis of 587 of the donors excluded roughly 17 rarely observed V segments, including chromosome 9 orphons, because counts were too low. In the study, about 150 TCR beta chains were listed as associated with cytomegalovirus. Strong co-occurrence of HLA alleles, especially DR and DQ, made assigning TCR associations to individual alleles difficult. Three of the identified cytomegalovirus-associated TCR beta chains were confirmed in vitro to be specific for cytomegalovirus antigens. In a later analysis, over 15,000 TCR beta sequences were associated with specific HLA alleles at a false discovery rate of 0.05. According to a later analysis, most CMV-associated TCR beta chains appeared to be HLA-restricted, and the HLA associations seemed to be driven largely by CMV exposure. Most TCR sequences were seen in very few donors, while some public TCRs were found in many individuals. Some IMGT-functional V segments, including TRBV6-2 and TRBV6-3, could not be told apart with the 87-base-pair reads, so those segments were excluded. HLA typing was unavailable for some donors at each locus, so association tests used only the typed subset. Compared with the approximately 670-donor mean, donors in an Asian-associated ancestry cluster had fewer N-insertions in productive TCRs, according to a later genetic analysis. According to a later analysis, parvovirus B19, influenza, CMV and Epstein-Barr virus appeared linked to several top co-occurrence clusters. Presence/absence analyses assumed roughly uniform sequencing depth across donors, an assumption that may not hold.

About this clone: Its antigen is still unknown. Base qualities were left out, and no much larger clone turns up one base away.

Based on the germline V gene, the CDR1 and CDR2 sequences are SGHRS and YFSETQ. V is trimmed back by 0 bases and J by 0 bases, and the junction contains 4 bases that no gene match accounts for. From its cysteine to its phenylalanine, the CDR3 spans 16 amino acids. The DNA shown is the 48-base CDR3, in frame from base 1. The V gene is TRBV5-1 and the J gene is TRBJ2-3; the central 7 bases match TRBD2. The source material was PBMCs. This receptor was identified in a man between 50 and 59 years old in good health and CMV-seronegative. The DNA sequence is given as TGCGCCAGCAGCTTGGGGTCGGGACTAAGCACAGATACGCAGTATTTT. It codes for CASSLGSGLSTDTQYF.